What follows are 19 T cell receptor beta chains derived from one specimen sequenced in a study of blood T cell repertoires in COVID-19. Method: immunoSEQ multiplex PCR; TCRdb's copy keeps in-frame clones and lacks some. Of some 150,000 clones in the sample, about 89% were seen once. The sample consisted of peripheral blood. The receptors were gathered from a man between 45 and 60 years old who had recovered from COVID-19.

The chain uses TRBV11-3 and TRBJ2-5; the match to TRBD1 covers 8 bases. The germline V gene has CDR1 SGHNT and CDR2 YENEEA. This CDR3 is built from 14 residues. J lost 6 bases, V lost 2 bases, and 5 bases had no gene match. In DNA, the CDR3 is TGTGCCAGCAGCTTAACAGGGGGTGTAAAGACCCAGTACTTC. This gives the protein CASSLTGGVKTQYF. The full variable domain, rest sourced from reference TRBV11-3 and TRBJ2-5, is EAGVVQSPRYKIIEKKQPVAFWCNPISGHNTLYWYLQNLGQGPELLIRYENEEAVDDSQLPKDRFSAERLKGVDSTLKIQPAELGDSAVYLCASSLTGGVKTQYFGPGTRLLVL.

The V call is TRBV5-4, the J call TRBJ2-5; D remains ambiguous. The germline V gene encodes CDR1 SGHNT and CDR2 YYREEE (reference sequence). The V end lost 4 bases, the J end lost 0 bases, and 16 bases lay between the germline ends. The CDR3 loop spans 16 amino acids. The CDR3 region is CASSPGGSLDQETQYF. The CDR3 DNA follows: TGTGCCAGCAGCCCCGGCGGCAGCTTAGACCAAGAGACCCAGTACTTC.

The chain's CDR3 is CASSPRLAGREDTQYF. The DNA of the CDR3 is TGCGCCAGCAGCCCACGACTAGCGGGGAGGGAAGATACGCAGTATTTT. V gene TRBV5-1 combines with J gene TRBJ2-3; 11 bases fit TRBD2. This CDR3 contains 16 residues. The J segment lost 5 bases and the V segment lost 4 bases, leaving 9 bases of the junction unmatched. The germline V gene has CDR1 SGHRS and CDR2 YFSETQ.

The V call is TRBV13, the J call TRBJ1-2; D is unclear. CDR1 and CDR2 (germline): PRHDT, FYEKMQ (reference sequence). Trimming took off 0 bases at V and 1 base at J, with 3 bases between the two ends. The CDR3 runs to 13 residues. The CDR3 nucleotides are TGTGCCAGCAGCTTAGGGAGTAACTATGGCTACACCTTC. Translated, it gives CASSLGSNYGYTF.

The J gene is TRBJ1-1, the V gene TRBV5-5; a weak D match, TRBD1 (6 bases). Germline loops: CDR1 SGHKS, CDR2 YYEKEE (reference sequence). The CDR3 sequence is 14 residues long. The V gene lost 0 bases and the J gene lost 4 bases, with 10 bases spanning the gap. CDR3 region: CASSLGGLSTEAFF. In nucleotides, the CDR3 is TGTGCCAGCAGCTTGGGGGGGCTTTCCACTGAAGCTTTCTTT.

The chain uses TRBV5-4 and TRBJ2-7, with D maybe TRBD1 (5 bases). Germline loops: CDR1 SGHNT, CDR2 YYREEE (reference sequence). Between the trimmed V and J ends, which lost 0 bases and 1 base, there was a span of 5 bases. The CDR3 covers 13 residues. CDR3 residues: CASSLDRSYEQYF. In DNA form, the CDR3 reads TGTGCCAGCAGCTTGGACAGGTCCTACGAGCAGTACTTC.

The CDR3 protein is CASSQDISGGGRTDTQYF. CDR3 coding DNA: TGTGCCAGCAGCCAAGATATTAGCGGGGGGGGGCGCACAGATACGCAGTATTTT. The chain couples TRBV4-2 to TRBJ2-3, with 11 bases aligning to TRBD2. Germline V gene sequence: CDR1 LGHNA, CDR2 YNFKEQ. The ends lost 0 bases at V and 1 base at J; junction bases unmatched: 6. This CDR3 spans 18 amino acids.

The chain recombines TRBV3-1 (or the pseudogene TRBV3-2) with TRBJ2-7; D is possibly TRBD2 (6 bases). V lost 4 bases and J 2 bases, leaving 12 bases between the germline ends. There are 14 residues in the CDR3. Germline CDR1 is LGHDT and CDR2 is YNNKEL (reference sequence). CDR3 residues: CASSRGTEAYEQYF. In DNA, the CDR3 is TGTGCCAGCAGCCGCGGGACGGAAGCCTACGAGCAGTACTTC.

This clone was seen more than once but under ten times. J is TRBJ1-1 and V is TRBV19, with D perhaps TRBD1 (5 bases). CDR1 and CDR2 from the germline V gene are LNHDA and SQIVND (reference sequence). Trimming took 6 bases from V and 6 from J, leaving 17 bases between them. The CDR3 spans 14 residues. The CDR3 here is CASRNAGRGAEAFF. The CDR3 DNA sequence: TGTGCCAGTAGAAATGCAGGGAGGGGCGCTGAAGCTTTCTTT.

The chain joins TRBV6-5 to TRBJ2-5; D possibly corresponds to TRBD2 (6 bases). The CDR3 loop spans 14 amino acids. Trimming removed 6 bases from V and 5 bases from J, with 16 bases in between. Germline CDR1 reads MNHEY; CDR2 reads SVGAGI. Here the CDR3 DNA reads TGTGCCAGCAGAAGGGACTCCGTAATGGAGACCCAGTACTTC. Translating gives CASRRDSVMETQYF.

This clone was counted a single time. In DNA, the CDR3 is TGTGCCAGCAGTTACCAAGGGGCCTCAACTGAAGCTTTCTTT. Its translation: CASSYQGASTEAFF. This chain joins TRBV6-2 or TRBV6-3 and TRBJ1-1; weak D call: TRBD1 (5 bases). Germline CDR1 is MNHEY and CDR2 is SVGEGT. The CDR3 runs to 14 residues. Trimming removed 2 bases at V and 5 bases at J, with 12 bases between.

The chain recombines TRBV7-9 with TRBJ1-1, with D possibly TRBD1 on 6 matching bases. V shed 2 bases and J shed 0 bases, with 19 bases lying between them. CDR1 is SEHNR and CDR2 is FQNEAQ in the germline V gene (reference sequence). The CDR3 sequence is 18 residues long. The CDR3 here is CASSLNYLGAGLNTEAFF. The CDR3 DNA sequence: TGTGCCAGCAGCTTAAATTACCTGGGGGCAGGATTGAACACTGAAGCTTTCTTT.

The V call is TRBV14, the J call TRBJ2-1, with TRBD1 matching 8 bases. Trimming at V came to 4 bases and at J to 8 bases, leaving 7 bases not matched to a gene. CDR3 length: 14 amino acids. Germline CDR1 is SGHDN and CDR2 is FVKESK. The CDR3 reads CASSPRTGYDEQFF. The CDR3 bases are TGTGCCAGCAGCCCCCGGACAGGGTATGATGAGCAGTTCTTC.

The chain carries TRBV30 and TRBJ2-1, with D perhaps assigned TRBD1 or TRBD2 (6 bases each). The CDR3 is 12 amino acids. Germline V gene data show CDR1 as GTSNPN and CDR2 as SVGIG (reference sequence). V was cut by 5 bases and J by 3 bases, with 8 bases left in between. The CDR3 bases are TGTGCCTGGGGGGGGCTCTACAATGAGCAGTTCTTC. As protein: CAWGGLYNEQFF. Drawing the rest from reference TRBV30 and TRBJ2-1, the complete variable domain is SQTIHQWPATLVQPVGSPLSLECTVEGTSNPNLYWYRQAAGRGLQLLFYSVGIGQISSEVPQNLSASRPQDRQFILSSKKLLLSDSGFYLCAWGGLYNEQFFGPGTRLTVL.

The chain links TRBV19 to TRBJ1-2; D not resolved. Germline V gene data show CDR1 as LNHDA and CDR2 as SQIVND (reference sequence). V was cut by 3 bases and J by 8 bases, with 19 bases left in between. This CDR3 contains 15 residues. In DNA, the CDR3 is TGTGCCAGTAGTATCCCCAGCGTTTCCACCTGGGGCTACACCTTC. Translation gives CASSIPSVSTWGYTF.

The chain combines TRBV5-1 with TRBJ1-1, with a tentative D call TRBD1 (6 bases). The V end was cut by 0 bases, the J end by 4 bases, with 10 bases between. Germline CDR1 is SGHRS and CDR2 is YFSETQ. The CDR3 covers 14 residues. DNA of the CDR3: TGCGCCAGCAGCTTGGAGGGAGGGGGCACTGAAGCTTTCTTT. Amino acids: CASSLEGGGTEAFF. The whole variable domain, filled in from reference TRBV5-1 and TRBJ1-1, reads KAGVTQTPRYLIKTRGQQVTLSCSPISGHRSVSWYQQTPGQGLQFLFEYFSETQRNKGNFPGRFSGRQFSNSRSEMNVSTLELGDSALYLCASSLEGGGTEAFFGQGTRLTVV.

This chain connects TRBV4-1 to TRBJ1-4, with D tentatively TRBD1 (6 bases). The germline V and J ends were trimmed by 4 bases and 8 bases, with 11 bases remaining between them. CDR1 MGHRA and CDR2 YSYEKL come from the germline V gene. The CDR3 sequence is 13 residues long. The CDR3 reads CASSLTGLEKLFF. The CDR3 nucleotides are TGCGCCAGCAGCCTTACAGGGTTAGAAAAACTGTTTTTT.

V is TRBV5-1 and J is TRBJ2-5; 7 bases fit TRBD2. Germline V lookup: CDR1 SGHRS, CDR2 YFSETQ. J lost 2 bases, V lost 1 base, and 5 bases had no gene match. The CDR3 extends over 15 amino acids. CDR3 region: CASSLWGGNQETQYF. CDR3 sequence (DNA): TGCGCCAGCAGCTTGTGGGGAGGGAATCAAGAGACCCAGTACTTC.

V gene TRBV12-5 combines with J gene TRBJ2-5; 14 nucleotides agree with TRBD2. In germline, CDR1 is LGHNT, CDR2 FRNRAP. This CDR3 contains 17 residues. V lost 1 base to trimming and J lost 2 bases; unmatched junction nucleotides: 3. The CDR3 loop is CASGLGRLAGGQETQYF. The CDR3, as DNA: TGTGCTAGTGGTTTGGGCAGACTAGCGGGGGGGCAAGAGACCCAGTACTTC.